A single sample is the source of the 32 T cell receptor beta chains below, sequenced in a study of CD8 T cells in ankylosing spondylitis. Each CDR3 protein is one row after TCRdb ran MiXCR on the 5' RACE reads. The table shows 200,000 to 300,000 distinct CDR3 sequences, with over 7% occurring only once. Sequencing was performed on blood, either unsorted or a sorted T cell fraction (not recorded which). The source of these receptors is a female donor with ankylosing spondylitis or in good health (not recorded which).

This clonotype was observed many times. The rearrangement links TRBV12-3 or TRBV12-4 to TRBJ2-5; 8 bases fit TRBD2. The CDR3 runs to 16 residues. Trimming took 4 bases from V and 1 from J; bases not matched to a gene: 8. CDR3 residues: CASSSSSTSGQETQYF. The CDR3 nucleotides are TGTGCCAGCAGTTCCTCCTCCACTAGCGGCCAAGAGACCCAGTACTTC.

This clonotype was recorded at least ten times. The rearrangement links TRBV18 to TRBJ2-3; 7 bases map to TRBD2. Germline V gives CDR1 KGHSH, CDR2 LQKENI. The V segment lost 3 bases and the J segment 2 bases; nucleotides outside the gene matches: 8. CDR3 length: 16 residues. CDR3 loop: CASSPLLAVSTDTQYF. CDR3 in DNA: TGTGCCAGCTCACCGCTTCTAGCGGTATCCACAGATACGCAGTATTTT.

This clonotype was counted ten times or more. V is TRBV20-1 and J is TRBJ1-3; the D is unclear. This CDR3 is 13 amino acids long. Germline values: CDR1 DFQATT, CDR2 SNEGSKA (reference sequence). Trimming shortened V by 7 bases and J by 1 base, and 11 bases separated the two germline ends. CDR3 coding DNA: TGCAGTGTCGTAAGGGCGTCTGGAAACACCATATATTTT. Translated: CSVVRASGNTIYF.

This clonotype was recorded many times. The CDR3 nucleotides read TGTGCCAGCAGCCAGGAGCAGGCAGGGGCCCACGAGCAGTACTTC. This translates into CASSQEQAGAHEQYF. The V call is TRBV4-2, the J call TRBJ2-7, with D possibly being TRBD1 (6 bases). V lost 3 bases to trimming and J lost 5 bases, with 17 bases between them. The length of the CDR3 is 15 residues. Germline CDR1 LGHNA, CDR2 YNFKEQ.

The sample holds many counts of this clonotype. The chain employs TRBV27 and TRBJ2-7; a possible D gene is TRBD2 (5 bases). CDR1 is MNHEY and CDR2 is SMNVEV in the germline V gene (reference sequence). The V end lost 7 bases, the J end lost 6 bases, and 13 bases lay between the germline ends. This CDR3 contains 12 residues. The DNA for the CDR3 is TGTGCCAGCACCCCGGGGTCGGCCGAGCAGTACTTC. Protein product: CASTPGSAEQYF.

Notes on this clonotype: This sequence may be a read error, since a much larger clone differs from it by one base. The CDR3 protein is CASSLAVNSYNEQFF. The CDR3 bases are TGTGCCAGCTCACTAGCGGTGAACTCCTACAATGAGCAGTTCTTC. This chain uses TRBV18 with TRBJ2-1, with D maybe TRBD2 (6 bases). Germline V gene lookup returns CDR1 KGHSH and CDR2 LQKENI. This CDR3 region has 15 residues. V was shortened by 4 bases and J by 0 bases, with 10 bases between the two germline ends.

This clonotype was recorded at least ten times. The V and J genes are TRBV5-1 and TRBJ2-2, with no clear D. Looked up from germline, CDR1 is SGHRS and CDR2 is YFSETQ. The V end was cut by 4 bases, the J end by 4 bases, with 8 bases between. This CDR3 spans 13 amino acids. In DNA form, the CDR3 reads TGCGCCAGCAGCCAGTTGGCCACCGGGGAGCTGTTTTTT. Its protein is CASSQLATGELFF.

This clonotype has just a few counts. V usage is TRBV3-1 and J usage is TRBJ1-5, with a possible D match to TRBD1 (6 bases). CDR3 length: 15 residues. CDR1 is LGHDT, CDR2 YNNKEL, per germline (reference sequence). Trimming pared 0 bases from V and 4 bases from J, leaving 10 bases between. CDR3 region: CASSQEGGGNQPQHF. CDR3 DNA: TGTGCCAGCAGCCAAGAAGGGGGGGGAAATCAGCCCCAGCATTTT.

This clonotype was seen a few times. The V and J genes are TRBV12-3 or TRBV12-4 and TRBJ1-6; the D gene is possibly TRBD1 (5 bases). V lost 5 bases to trimming and J lost 4 bases, with 18 bases between them. This CDR3 contains 17 residues. The CDR3: CASSIRKGQPYNSPLHF. CDR3 sequence (DNA): TGTGCCAGCAGTATCCGTAAGGGGCAGCCTTATAATTCACCCCTCCACTTT.

The V and J genes are TRBV7-2 and TRBJ2-3; tentatively, D is TRBD2 (6 bases). Germline CDR1 is SGHTA and CDR2 is FQGNSA. Trimming removed 8 bases from V and 3 bases from J, with 12 bases in between. The CDR3 has 13 amino acids. CDR3 nucleotide sequence: TGTGCCAGCTCGGGGGTAGGAACAGATACGCAGTATTTT. This codes for CASSGVGTDTQYF.

This clonotype was counted ten times or more. The chain is built from TRBV6-2 or TRBV6-3 and TRBJ2-7, with a possible D match to TRBD2 (6 bases). This CDR3 region has 12 residues. Germline V CDR1 and CDR2: MNHEY, SVGEGT. Trimming shortened V by 10 bases and J by 3 bases, and 13 bases separated the two germline ends. CDR3 bases: TGTGCCACCTCGGGACTCCTCTACGAGCAGTACTTC. It encodes CATSGLLYEQYF.

This clonotype was recorded many times. The chain recombines TRBV7-2 with TRBJ2-1; D not resolved. Germline CDR1 and CDR2: SGHTA and FQGNSA. This CDR3 is 12 amino acids long. The V end lost 1 base, the J end lost 10 bases, and 8 bases lay between the germline ends. DNA of the CDR3: TGTGCCAGCAGCTTAGGGCTTAGGGAGCAGTTCTTC. This codes for CASSLGLREQFF.

CDR3: CASSKGPLVTQYF. Written as DNA, the CDR3 is TGTGCCAGCAGCAAGGGCCCACTTGTTACGCAGTATTTT. This chain uses TRBV11-3 with TRBJ2-3; D uncertain. Germline V CDR1 and CDR2: SGHNT, YENEEA. The CDR3 covers 13 residues. V was trimmed by 5 bases and J by 8 bases, leaving 14 bases between them.

This clonotype has ten or more counts. J is TRBJ2-3 and V is TRBV12-3 or TRBV12-4, with D hard to call. This CDR3 comprises 11 residues. V dropped 2 bases and J dropped 6 bases, with 3 bases sitting between them. CDR3 sequence: CASSLKDTQYF. CDR3 nucleotides: TGTGCCAGCAGTTTAAAGGATACGCAGTATTTT.

This clonotype was found many times. V usage is TRBV6-1 and J usage is TRBJ2-1; 7 bases line up with TRBD2. J was trimmed by 7 bases and V by 8 bases; bases with no gene match: 8. CDR1 and CDR2 from the germline V gene are MNHNS and SASEGT. This CDR3 spans 13 amino acids. CDR3 sequence: CASVELATNEQFF. The CDR3 DNA is TGTGCCAGCGTCGAACTAGCGACTAATGAGCAGTTCTTC.

Ten or more counts support this clonotype. The chain combines TRBV7-6 with TRBJ2-5; the match to TRBD1 covers 9 bases. Germline CDR1 is SGHVS and CDR2 is FNYEAQ. The CDR3 consists of 15 residues. Trimming cost V 5 bases and J 6 bases; bases outside gene matches: 10. Here the CDR3 reads CASSPNPTGGKTQYF. The CDR3, as DNA: TGTGCCAGCAGCCCCAACCCGACAGGGGGGAAGACCCAGTACTTC.

This clonotype occurred many times. The V and J genes are TRBV4-3 and TRBJ2-4, with a possible D match to TRBD2 (6 bases). The CDR3 runs to 15 residues. Germline V gives CDR1 LGHNA, CDR2 YSLEER. V was pared by 0 bases and J by 7 bases, with 13 bases between. DNA for the CDR3: TGCGCCAGCAGCCAAGATAGCGGCCCGGGGAACATTCAGTACTTC. Translation: CASSQDSGPGNIQYF.

This clonotype was seen many times. The chain employs TRBV5-1 and TRBJ2-7, with 10 bases that match TRBD1. With V trimmed by 5 bases and J by 4 bases, 9 bases remained unmatched. This CDR3 spans 15 amino acids. Germline-derived CDR1 and CDR2 are SGHRS and YFSETQ. The CDR3 DNA reads TGCGCCAGCAGACAATCGGGACAGGGGTCGTACGAGCAGTACTTC. This sequence encodes CASRQSGQGSYEQYF.

As regards this clonotype: One base away lies a much larger clone, so this may be a sequencing read error. The rearrangement links TRBV2 to TRBJ2-1, with D perhaps TRBD1 or TRBD2 (5 bases each). Trimming stripped 8 bases from V and 0 bases from J, with 14 bases between. This CDR3 has 15 residues. Germline assignment: CDR1 SNHLY and CDR2 FYNNEI. Here the CDR3 reads CASGRDRSSYNEQFF. The CDR3 DNA reads TGTGCCAGCGGTCGGGACCGAAGCTCCTACAATGAGCAGTTCTTC.

This clonotype was recorded many times. The rearrangement uses TRBV5-1 and TRBJ2-7; 7 bases agree with TRBD2. The V gene's germline CDR1 is SGHRS and CDR2 YFSETQ. Losses at the gene ends were 0 bases for V and 3 bases for J; bases not matched to a gene: 3. The CDR3 has 14 amino acids. The DNA of the CDR3 is TGCGCCAGCAGCTTGGGCGGGAGATTCTACGAGCAGTACTTC. As protein: CASSLGGRFYEQYF.

This clonotype was seen only a few times. The CDR3, as DNA: TGTGCCAGCAGCTTATTTAGCGGGATAGGTGAGCAGTTCTTC. Amino acid sequence: CASSLFSGIGEQFF. The chain couples TRBV7-3 to TRBJ2-1; TRBD2 matches at 8 bases. Germline loops: CDR1 SGHTA, CDR2 FQGTGA. The CDR3 is 14 residues long. Losses at the gene ends were 2 bases for V and 9 bases for J; bases not matched to a gene: 6.

This clonotype was counted a few times. The chain uses TRBV10-3 and TRBJ2-5; a possible D gene is TRBD2 (6 bases). The length of the CDR3 is 14 residues. Germline V gene lookup returns CDR1 ENHRY and CDR2 SYGVKD. Trimming removed 0 bases at V and 1 base at J, with 6 bases between. The CDR3 region is CAISESTSQETQYF. The CDR3 region has the DNA TGTGCCATCAGTGAGTCGACTAGCCAAGAGACCCAGTACTTC.

This clonotype was observed at least ten times. The chain joins TRBV20-1 to TRBJ2-2; TRBD2 is a possible D gene (5 bases). The CDR3 has 13 residues. Germline V gene data show CDR1 as DFQATT and CDR2 as SNEGSKA (reference sequence). V lost 6 bases, J lost 2 bases, and 10 bases lay in between. The CDR3 DNA is TGCAGTGCGAGGGCGTTAAACACCGGGGAGCTGTTTTTT. It encodes CSARALNTGELFF.

This clonotype was detected many times. The rearrangement uses TRBV24-1 and TRBJ2-5; 8 bases are a match to TRBD1. The CDR3 sequence is 16 residues long. Germline CDR1 and CDR2: KGHDR and SFDVKD. The trim removed 2 bases at V and 5 bases at J, leaving 9 bases unmatched. CDR3: CATSDSGTGFGETQYF. CDR3 DNA sequence: TGTGCCACCAGTGATTCCGGGACAGGCTTTGGGGAGACCCAGTACTTC.

This clonotype was seen at least ten times. This chain joins TRBV27 and TRBJ2-1, with 8 bases lining up with TRBD2. There are 15 residues in the CDR3. V trimming: 2 bases; J trimming: 7 bases; junction bases outside the gene matches: 7. The germline V gene encodes CDR1 MNHEY and CDR2 SMNVEV (reference sequence). In DNA, the CDR3 is TGTGCCAGCAGTTTAAGCCTAGCGGGCTTAAATGAGCAGTTCTTC. This translates into CASSLSLAGLNEQFF.

In this sample, this clonotype turned up many times. The chain links TRBV30 to TRBJ1-2; D might be TRBD1 (6 bases). Trimming took off 3 bases at V and 3 bases at J, with 11 bases between the two ends. The CDR3 consists of 13 residues. Germline lookup yields CDR1 GTSNPN and CDR2 SVGIG (reference sequence). The CDR3 spells CAWRGGIHYGYTF. DNA of the CDR3: TGTGCCTGGAGAGGGGGGATCCACTATGGCTACACCTTC.

On this clonotype: Mismatch with germline at one junction end may stem from a read error. V is TRBV20-1 and J is TRBJ1-2, with D possibly matching TRBD1 (5 bases). The CDR3 totals 11 residues. The germline V gene encodes CDR1 DFQATT and CDR2 SNEGSKA (reference sequence). The CDR3 here is CSCWQARGFTF. Written as DNA, the CDR3 is TGCAGTTGTTGGCAGGCCCGGGGCTTCACCTTC.

This clonotype has a count of ten or more. This chain uses TRBV2 with TRBJ1-1; tentatively, D is TRBD1 (6 bases). The CDR3 length is 14 residues. V was pared by 5 bases and J by 5 bases, with 15 bases between. CDR1 SNHLY and CDR2 FYNNEI come from the germline V gene. The CDR3 loop reads CASSKGRGWTEAFF. In nucleotides, the CDR3 is TGTGCCAGCAGTAAAGGCAGGGGATGGACTGAAGCTTTCTTT.

This clonotype came up many times. The chain employs TRBV7-9 and TRBJ2-5; no reliable D call. Between the trimmed V and J ends, which lost 3 bases and 10 bases, there was a span of 15 bases. This CDR3 is 13 amino acids long. Per the germline V gene, CDR1 is SEHNR and CDR2 is FQNEAQ (reference sequence). CDR3 DNA sequence: TGTGCCAGCAGCTTCCTCGACCGATTGGACCAGTACTTC. Its protein product is CASSFLDRLDQYF.

This clonotype was counted at least ten times. The CDR3 is CASSLDEVSGEQYF. The CDR3 DNA reads as TGTGCCAGCAGCTTAGATGAGGTCTCGGGGGAGCAGTACTTC. The V gene is TRBV7-9, the J gene TRBJ2-7; tentative D call: TRBD2 (5 bases). CDR3 length: 14 residues. CDR1 is SEHNR and CDR2 is FQNEAQ in the germline V gene (reference sequence). The V and J ends lost 1 base and 7 bases respectively, with 14 bases between them.

The V gene is TRBV7-8, the J gene TRBJ2-3; D is uncertain. Germline assignment: CDR1 SGHVS and CDR2 FQNEAQ. The CDR3 is made up of 15 amino acids. The germline V and J ends were trimmed by 3 bases and 5 bases, with 15 bases remaining between them. The CDR3 sequence is CASSFGQVQEDTQYF. In DNA, the CDR3 is TGTGCCAGCAGCTTCGGGCAGGTTCAGGAAGATACGCAGTATTTT.

CDR3 sequence reads: CASSSGSPYNEQFF. The DNA for the CDR3 is TGTGCCAGCAGTTCGGGCAGCCCCTACAATGAGCAGTTCTTC. The chain has TRBV6-2 or TRBV6-3 and TRBJ2-1; D remains ambiguous. CDR3 length: 14 amino acids. V gave up 4 bases and J gave up 2 bases, with 9 bases separating them. The germline V gene has CDR1 MNHEY and CDR2 SVGEGT.